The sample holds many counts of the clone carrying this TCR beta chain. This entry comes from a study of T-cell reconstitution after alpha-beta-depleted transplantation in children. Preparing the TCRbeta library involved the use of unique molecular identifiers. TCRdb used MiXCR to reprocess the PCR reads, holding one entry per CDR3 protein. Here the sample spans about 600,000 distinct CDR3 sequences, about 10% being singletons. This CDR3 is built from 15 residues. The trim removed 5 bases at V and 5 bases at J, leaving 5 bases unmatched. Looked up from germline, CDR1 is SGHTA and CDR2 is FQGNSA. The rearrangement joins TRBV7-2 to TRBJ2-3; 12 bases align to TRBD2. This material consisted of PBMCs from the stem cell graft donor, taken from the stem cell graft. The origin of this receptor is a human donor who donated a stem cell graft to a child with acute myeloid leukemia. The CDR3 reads CASSLTSGSRDTQYF. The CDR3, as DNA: TGTGCCAGCAGCCTGACTAGCGGGAGTCGAGATACGCAGTATTTT.